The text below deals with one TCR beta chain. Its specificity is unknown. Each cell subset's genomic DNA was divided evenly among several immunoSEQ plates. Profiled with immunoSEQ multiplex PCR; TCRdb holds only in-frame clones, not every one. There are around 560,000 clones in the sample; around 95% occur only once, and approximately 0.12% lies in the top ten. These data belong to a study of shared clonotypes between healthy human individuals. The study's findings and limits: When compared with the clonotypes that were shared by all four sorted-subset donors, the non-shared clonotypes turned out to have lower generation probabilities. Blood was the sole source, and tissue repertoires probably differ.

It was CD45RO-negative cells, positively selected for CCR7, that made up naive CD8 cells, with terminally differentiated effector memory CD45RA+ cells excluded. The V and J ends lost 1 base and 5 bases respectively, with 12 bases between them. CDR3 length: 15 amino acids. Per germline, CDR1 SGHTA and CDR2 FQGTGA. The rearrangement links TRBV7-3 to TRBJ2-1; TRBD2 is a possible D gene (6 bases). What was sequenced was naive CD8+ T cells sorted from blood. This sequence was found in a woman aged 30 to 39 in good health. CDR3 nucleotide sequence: TGTGCCAGCAGCTTAAGGCTAGCGCCCGACAATGAGCAGTTCTTC. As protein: CASSLRLAPDNEQFF.